The 27 T cell receptor beta chains below were found in one sample sequenced in a study of T cell changes during pregnancy in multiple sclerosis. The table came from immunoSEQ multiplex PCR; TCRdb's copy has only in-frame clones and leaves some out. The profile shows about 37,000 clones, 91% of them singletons. The sequencing used CD4+ T cells from peripheral blood mononuclear cells, collected in the third trimester of pregnancy. Receptors were obtained from a female donor in good health, enrolled as a control in a pregnancy study.

V usage is TRBV30 and J usage is TRBJ2-1, with TRBD1 matching 7 bases. Germline trimming cut 3 bases from V and 7 bases from J; bases unmatched to any gene: 6. Germline CDR1 reads GTSNPN; CDR2 reads SVGIG (reference sequence). The CDR3 has 13 amino acids. CDR3 bases: TGTGCCTGGAGCGATCTGACAGGGAATGAGCAGTTCTTC. Its translation: CAWSDLTGNEQFF.

This sequence joins TRBV4-1 and TRBJ1-1, with D possibly matching TRBD1 (6 bases). Trimming took 1 base from V and 0 from J, leaving 9 bases between them. Germline-derived CDR1 and CDR2 are MGHRA and YSYEKL. This CDR3 contains 15 residues. CDR3 in DNA: TGCGCCAGCAGCCAAGCTGACAGGCTGAACACTGAAGCTTTCTTT. Its protein product is CASSQADRLNTEAFF.

The chain uses TRBV19 and TRBJ2-2; TRBD1 aligns across 7 bases. This CDR3 contains 15 residues. CDR1 is LNHDA and CDR2 is SQIVND in the germline V gene (reference sequence). Unmatched junction bases numbered 4, after V lost 1 base and J lost 5 bases. The chain's CDR3 is CASSIGQGTTGELFF. The CDR3 DNA reads TGTGCCAGTAGTATAGGACAGGGTACGACCGGGGAGCTGTTTTTT.

The chain combines TRBV30 with TRBJ2-6; TRBD1 might be the D (5 bases). The CDR3 has 15 amino acids. Germline CDR1 and CDR2: GTSNPN and SVGIG (reference sequence). V was cut by 3 bases and J by 1 base, with 10 bases left in between. The CDR3 bases are TGTGCCTGGAGAAAAGGGGTGTCTGGGGCCAACGTCCTGACTTTC. As protein: CAWRKGVSGANVLTF.

The V call is TRBV10-3, the J call TRBJ2-7; D gene ambiguous. The CDR3 has 12 residues. V gave up 0 bases and J gave up 4 bases, with 4 bases separating them. In germline, CDR1 is ENHRY, CDR2 SYGVKD. CDR3 amino acids: CAISESLYEQYF. The CDR3, as DNA: TGTGCCATCAGTGAGTCTCTGTACGAGCAGTACTTC.

This chain's CDR3 is CASSLANTEAFF. The CDR3 nucleotides are TGTGCCAGCAGCTTAGCAAACACTGAAGCTTTCTTT. This chain links TRBV11-2 with TRBJ1-1, with unresolved D. Germline CDR1 SGHAT, CDR2 FQNNGV. The CDR3 totals 12 residues. V was clipped by 1 base and J by 2 bases, with 2 bases between them. Variable domain in full (rest from reference TRBV11-2 and TRBJ1-1): EAGVAQSPRYKIIEKRQSVAFWCNPISGHATLYWYQQILGQGPKLLIQFQNNGVVDDSQLPKDRFSAERLKGVDSTLKIQPAKLEDSAVYLCASSLANTEAFFGQGTRLTVV.

The chain recombines TRBV2 with TRBJ1-5; the match to TRBD1 covers 9 bases. The ends lost 3 bases at V and 7 bases at J; junction bases unmatched: 10. The CDR3 extends over 16 amino acids. Germline V gene data show CDR1 as SNHLY and CDR2 as FYNNEI. CDR3 coding DNA: TGTGCCAGCAGTGATAGTGATGACAGGGGGGGACAGCCCCAGCATTTT. Its translation: CASSDSDDRGGQPQHF.

The J gene is TRBJ1-1, the V gene TRBV27, with TRBD1 identical over 7 bases. The V segment lost 5 bases and the J segment 8 bases; nucleotides outside the gene matches: 8. The CDR3 consists of 13 residues. The germline CDR1 and CDR2 sequences are MNHEY and SMNVEV (reference sequence). The CDR3 bases are TGTGCCAGCAGTCCACGACAGGGCTCCGAAGCTTTCTTT. It is translated as CASSPRQGSEAFF.

The chain links TRBV5-8 to TRBJ2-4; 7 bases map to TRBD1. The CDR3 is 17 amino acids. The V gene's germline CDR1 is SGHTS and CDR2 YDEGEE. V lost 1 base to trimming and J lost 0 bases; unmatched junction nucleotides: 7. The CDR3 DNA reads TGTGCCAGCAGCTTGAACGTGAGACAGGGAGCCAAAAACATTCAGTACTTC. This encodes CASSLNVRQGAKNIQYF.

The chain is built from TRBV5-1 and TRBJ2-1; D not resolved. Germline CDR1 and CDR2: SGHRS and YFSETQ. CDR3 length equals 14 residues. V dropped 0 bases and J dropped 7 bases, with 11 bases sitting between them. The CDR3 here is CASSLDPRGNEQFF. In nucleotides, the CDR3 is TGCGCCAGCAGCTTGGATCCAAGAGGTAATGAGCAGTTCTTC.

This sequence joins TRBV5-1 and TRBJ1-1; the match to TRBD1 covers 9 bases. V dropped 1 base and J dropped 11; count of bases not matched to a gene: 6. The CDR3 sequence is 13 residues long. The V gene's germline CDR1 is SGHRS and CDR2 YFSETQ. DNA for the CDR3: TGCGCCAGCAGCTTGCCGGGACAGGGCCGTGCTTTCTTT. Protein: CASSLPGQGRAFF.

This sequence joins TRBV2 and TRBJ2-1; D not certain. V lost 3 bases and J 2 bases, leaving 8 bases between the germline ends. This CDR3 is 14 amino acids long. Germline V gene lookup returns CDR1 SNHLY and CDR2 FYNNEI. CDR3 coding DNA: TGTGCCAGCAGTGAGAGAAGCCCCTACAATGAGCAGTTCTTC. It is translated as CASSERSPYNEQFF.

The chain links TRBV7-2 to TRBJ2-5, with TRBD2 matching 8 bases. The germline V gene encodes CDR1 SGHTA and CDR2 FQGNSA. J lost 5 bases, V lost 5 bases, and 7 bases had no gene match. There are 14 residues in the CDR3. CDR3: CASSPGTRFETQYF. The CDR3 nucleotides read TGTGCCAGCAGCCCCGGGACTAGGTTCGAGACCCAGTACTTC.

This chain links TRBV29-1 with TRBJ2-1; D might be TRBD2 (5 bases). The CDR3 extends over 12 amino acids. The V gene's germline CDR1 is SQVTM and CDR2 ANQGSEA. V was shortened by 4 bases and J by 6 bases, with 10 bases between the two germline ends. The DNA for the CDR3 is TGCAGCGTTGGAGGACTGATCAATGAGCAGTTCTTC. As protein: CSVGGLINEQFF.

J is TRBJ2-1 and V is TRBV28, with D uncertain. Trimming shortened V by 5 bases and J by 7 bases, and 6 bases separated the two germline ends. Germline V gene sequence: CDR1 MDHEN, CDR2 SYDVKM. The CDR3 contains 11 residues. DNA for the CDR3: TGTGCCAGCAGTAAATCAAATGAGCAGTTCTTC. It is translated as CASSKSNEQFF.

The CDR3 DNA sequence: TGTGCCAGCAGTCAGTGGGGAGCGGGAGGTAATGAGCAGTTCTTC. This gives the protein CASSQWGAGGNEQFF. V usage is TRBV7-2 and J usage is TRBJ2-1, with 9 bases aligning to TRBD2. The V and J ends lost 6 bases and 7 bases, in that order; junction bases with no gene match: 10. This CDR3 spans 15 amino acids. Germline values: CDR1 SGHTA, CDR2 FQGNSA.

The count of this clone is one. The chain couples TRBV6-1 to TRBJ2-7; D gene uncertain. The CDR3 totals 12 residues. The V and J ends lost 3 bases and 9 bases respectively, with 12 bases between them. Germline-derived CDR1 and CDR2 are MNHNS and SASEGT. The CDR3 reads CASSELFLGQYF. CDR3 nucleotides: TGTGCCAGCAGTGAGCTATTTCTAGGGCAGTACTTC.

The genes are TRBV2 and TRBJ2-5; D is perhaps TRBD2 (7 bases). Germline-derived CDR1 and CDR2 are SNHLY and FYNNEI. The CDR3 is 15 residues long. V was pared by 0 bases and J by 11 bases, with 19 bases between. The CDR3 here is CASSEARDRGAAQYF. The CDR3 DNA follows: TGTGCCAGCAGTGAAGCGAGGGATCGGGGGGCAGCTCAGTACTTC. Complete variable domain (other parts from reference TRBV2 and TRBJ2-5): EPEVTQTPSHQVTQMGQEVILRCVPISNHLYFYWYRQILGQKVEFLVSFYNNEISEKSEIFDDQFSVERPDGSNFTLKIRSTKLEDSAMYFCASSEARDRGAAQYFGPGTRLLVL.

The rearrangement uses TRBV7-8 and TRBJ2-1; D not resolved. Germline CDR1 SGHVS, CDR2 FQNEAQ. The V gene lost 5 bases and the J gene lost 0 bases, with 20 bases spanning the gap. The CDR3 contains 18 residues. The CDR3 loop reads CASSPTMERRFSYNEQFF. In nucleotides, the CDR3 is TGTGCCAGCAGCCCCACCATGGAGCGACGCTTCTCCTACAATGAGCAGTTCTTC.

The J gene is TRBJ2-2, the V gene TRBV5-1, with D unclear. This CDR3 is built from 15 residues. Trimming removed 4 bases at V and 4 bases at J, with 14 bases between. Germline V lookup: CDR1 SGHRS, CDR2 YFSETQ. In DNA, the CDR3 is TGCGCCAGCAGCCCCGACCTAGAACCCACCGGGGAGCTGTTTTTT. Residues: CASSPDLEPTGELFF. Variable domain in full (rest from reference TRBV5-1 and TRBJ2-2): KAGVTQTPRYLIKTRGQQVTLSCSPISGHRSVSWYQQTPGQGLQFLFEYFSETQRNKGNFPGRFSGRQFSNSRSEMNVSTLELGDSALYLCASSPDLEPTGELFFGEGSRLTVL.

A note on this clone: The identical CDR3 is also encoded by other nucleotide sequences in the sample. V gene TRBV6-5 combines with J gene TRBJ1-1, with a weak D call TRBD1 (5 bases). Germline CDR1 MNHEY, CDR2 SVGAGI. Trimming removed 3 bases at V and 2 bases at J, with 7 bases between. The CDR3 consists of 13 residues. CDR3: CASSYQGNTEAFF. The CDR3, as DNA: TGTGCCAGCAGTTATCAGGGAAACACTGAAGCTTTCTTT.

The CDR3 DNA follows: TGTGCCAGCAGCTTGCGATTACAGAATTCACCCCTCCACTTT. Residues: CASSLRLQNSPLHF. The rearrangement joins TRBV5-6 to TRBJ1-6; D not certain. Germline V CDR1 and CDR2: SGHDT, YYEEEE. With 1 base removed from V and 7 bases from J, the gap between germline ends came to 9 bases. The CDR3 is 14 amino acids.

This clone showed up just a few times. V and J are TRBV10-3 and TRBJ1-1; D is unresolved. The CDR3 loop spans 11 amino acids. Germline-derived CDR1 and CDR2 are ENHRY and SYGVKD. The CDR3 spells CASRRESEAFF. The CDR3 nucleotides are TGTGCTTCCAGGAGGGAATCTGAAGCTTTCTTT.

The chain couples TRBV7-8 to TRBJ2-5; D might be TRBD2 (6 bases). Germline CDR1 and CDR2: SGHVS and FQNEAQ. CDR3 length: 14 amino acids. The V gene lost 1 base and the J gene lost 5 bases, with 11 bases spanning the gap. CDR3 in DNA: TGTGCCAGCAGCTTAGTCGCGCGGGGCGAGACCCAGTACTTC. Amino acid sequence: CASSLVARGETQYF.

The V gene is TRBV19, the J gene TRBJ1-2; 9 bases agree with TRBD1. V dropped 1 base and J dropped 4; count of bases not matched to a gene: 4. In germline, CDR1 is LNHDA, CDR2 SQIVND (reference sequence). This CDR3 region has 15 residues. For the CDR3, the DNA is TGTGCCAGTAGTATAGTGCTGGGACAGGGCTATGGCTACACCTTC. Residues: CASSIVLGQGYGYTF.

This clone was counted a single time. The chain combines TRBV29-1 with TRBJ2-5, with D possibly being TRBD2 (7 bases). Germline V lookup: CDR1 SQVTM, CDR2 ANQGSEA. The CDR3 is 13 residues long. Trimming left V 5 bases short and J 3 bases short, with 13 bases between. The CDR3 is CSVQAGAKETQYF. Written as DNA, the CDR3 is TGCAGCGTTCAGGCGGGGGCAAAAGAGACCCAGTACTTC.

This clone appeared a single time. V usage is TRBV27 and J usage is TRBJ2-7; perhaps TRBD1 as D (6 bases). Germline V gene sequence: CDR1 MNHEY, CDR2 SMNVEV (reference sequence). The CDR3 runs 15 residues. V was cut by 4 bases and J by 2 bases, with 15 bases left in between. The CDR3: CASSYSWGQTYEQYF. The CDR3 region has the DNA TGTGCCAGCAGTTATAGTTGGGGGCAGACCTACGAGCAGTACTTC.